Below, 27 T cell receptor beta chains from the same sample are listed, as sequenced in a study of T cell changes during pregnancy in multiple sclerosis. TCRdb's table, derived via immunoSEQ multiplex PCR, lists solely in-frame clones and lacks some. The sample lists under 100,000 clones, about 95% occurring once. This sample comprised peripheral blood, obtained in the third trimester of pregnancy. The receptors here all came from a female donor with multiple sclerosis, enrolled in a pregnancy study.

The rearrangement joins TRBV11-2 to TRBJ2-1; 14 bases line up with TRBD2. The CDR3 length is 15 residues. CDR1 is SGHAT and CDR2 is FQNNGV in the germline V gene. Unmatched junction bases numbered 5, after V lost 5 bases and J lost 8 bases. CDR3 residues: CASSPGLAGGHEQFF. CDR3 coding DNA: TGTGCCAGCAGCCCTGGACTAGCGGGGGGCCATGAGCAGTTCTTC.

The rearrangement uses TRBV10-3 and TRBJ1-1; 8 nucleotides match TRBD1. The CDR3 runs 14 residues. Germline loops: CDR1 ENHRY, CDR2 SYGVKD. The J segment lost 1 base and the V segment lost 2 bases, leaving 0 bases of the junction unmatched. The CDR3, as DNA: TGTGCCATCAGTGAGACAGGGGGGAACACTGAAGCTTTCTTT. Translated, it gives CAISETGGNTEAFF.

The gene calls are TRBV5-1 and TRBJ1-1; 9 nucleotides match TRBD1. Trimming removed 5 bases from V and 3 bases from J; junction bases left unmatched: 11. The CDR3 loop spans 16 amino acids. The germline gives CDR1 SGHRS, CDR2 YFSETQ. DNA of the CDR3: TGCGCCAGCAGTCGGGACAGGGATAATCGGTACACTGAAGCTTTCTTT. Its protein is CASSRDRDNRYTEAFF.

The V and J genes are TRBV9 and TRBJ2-2; unclear D gene. V gave up 0 bases and J gave up 4 bases, with 4 bases separating them. Germline V gene sequence: CDR1 SGDLS, CDR2 YYNGEE. This CDR3 has 13 amino acids. The CDR3 sequence is CASSVELTGELFF. The CDR3 DNA reads as TGTGCCAGCAGCGTAGAGCTCACCGGGGAGCTGTTTTTT.

The chain employs TRBV7-3 and TRBJ2-1; possibly TRBD1 for D (6 bases). The CDR3 is 13 residues long. Germline CDR1 SGHTA, CDR2 FQGTGA. V was shortened by 6 bases and J by 8 bases, with 14 bases between the two germline ends. CDR3 bases: TGTGCCAGCAGAGGGACAAGGGTTGATGAGCAGTTCTTC. Translating gives CASRGTRVDEQFF.

This clone has only one observation. The gene calls are TRBV6-5 and TRBJ1-1; tentatively, D is TRBD1 (6 bases). Per the germline V gene, CDR1 is MNHEY and CDR2 is SVGAGI. Trimming removed 8 bases at V and 4 bases at J, with 14 bases between. This CDR3 region has 13 residues. CDR3 in amino acids: CASGVGGSTEAFF. The CDR3 DNA is TGTGCCAGCGGTGTAGGGGGTAGCACTGAAGCTTTCTTT.

V is TRBV20-1 and J is TRBJ1-1; D gene uncertain. Germline CDR1 reads DFQATT; CDR2 reads SNEGSKA (reference sequence). V was shortened by 4 bases and J by 10 bases, with 10 bases between the two germline ends. CDR3 length equals 10 residues. The CDR3 DNA sequence: TGCAGTGCTACGCATACCGGAGCTTTCTTT. Its protein product is CSATHTGAFF.

The rearrangement uses TRBV7-8 and TRBJ1-1, with 7 positions matching TRBD1. The CDR3 is 14 amino acids. CDR1 SGHVS and CDR2 FQNEAQ come from the germline V gene. V lost 9 bases to trimming and J lost 5 bases; unmatched junction nucleotides: 12. CDR3 sequence: CASTKGSGGTEAFF. In nucleotides, the CDR3 is TGTGCCAGTACAAAAGGGTCAGGGGGGACTGAAGCTTTCTTT.

The chain carries TRBV11-3 and TRBJ1-1; D gene uncertain. The CDR3 loop spans 15 amino acids. Germline V lookup: CDR1 SGHNT, CDR2 YENEEA. Trimming removed 5 bases from V and 0 bases from J, with 13 bases in between. The CDR3, as DNA: TGTGCCAGCAGCGATAGTCGGGGTCTGAACACTGAAGCTTTCTTT. Translating gives CASSDSRGLNTEAFF.

The sample holds a few counts of this clone. The chain is built from TRBV27 and TRBJ1-5; D gene unclear. This CDR3 has 15 residues. Germline V CDR1 and CDR2: MNHEY, SMNVEV (reference sequence). Trimming took off 4 bases at V and 0 bases at J, with 10 bases between the two ends. CDR3 residues: CASSWASNSNQPQHF. The CDR3 DNA is TGTGCCAGCAGTTGGGCGAGTAATAGCAATCAGCCCCAGCATTTT.

This clone has only one observation. This rearrangement joins TRBV7-3 to TRBJ2-5; TRBD1 agrees at 12 bases. With 2 bases clipped from V and 3 bases from J, the junction kept 4 bases outside the gene matches. The V gene's germline CDR1 is SGHTA and CDR2 FQGTGA. The CDR3 is made up of 16 amino acids. Written as DNA, the CDR3 is TGTGCCAGCAGCTTAGTTGGGACAGGGGGCGAAGAGACCCAGTACTTC. Translated: CASSLVGTGGEETQYF.

This chain joins TRBV7-9 and TRBJ2-7, with TRBD1 as a possible D gene (5 bases). This CDR3 region has 11 residues. Germline V gives CDR1 SEHNR, CDR2 FQNEAQ (reference sequence). V dropped 8 bases and J dropped 5 bases, with 10 bases sitting between them. CDR3: CASGGAHEQYF. As DNA, the CDR3 is TGTGCCAGCGGTGGGGCCCACGAGCAGTACTTC.

The chain recombines TRBV7-2 with TRBJ2-7; 8 positions match TRBD2. Trimming took 5 bases from V and 4 from J; bases not matched to a gene: 10. The CDR3 loop spans 15 amino acids. CDR1 SGHTA and CDR2 FQGNSA come from the germline V gene. The CDR3 protein is CASSLSRGGGYEQYF. The CDR3 DNA sequence: TGTGCCAGCAGCCTCTCACGGGGGGGCGGGTACGAGCAGTACTTC.

V is TRBV18 and J is TRBJ1-2, with 7 bases fitting TRBD1. Losses at the gene ends were 1 base for V and 5 bases for J; bases not matched to a gene: 7. The CDR3 spans 15 residues. The germline CDR1 and CDR2 sequences are KGHSH and LQKENI. CDR3 sequence (DNA): TGTGCCAGCTCACCACAGGGGGCTGTCGGGTATGGCTACACCTTC. Protein product: CASSPQGAVGYGYTF.

The chain carries TRBV27 and TRBJ2-2; 9 bases align to TRBD1. In germline, CDR1 is MNHEY, CDR2 SMNVEV (reference sequence). The CDR3 contains 15 residues. V dropped 7 bases and J dropped 7; count of bases not matched to a gene: 10. CDR3 amino acids: CASTPGQGGYGELFF. CDR3 DNA: TGTGCCAGCACGCCGGGACAGGGTGGTTACGGGGAGCTGTTTTTT.

This clone was seen once. The identical CDR3 is also encoded by other nucleotide sequences in the sample. The chain links TRBV5-1 to TRBJ2-5, with D maybe TRBD2 (5 bases). The germline CDR1 and CDR2 sequences are SGHRS and YFSETQ. CDR3 length: 14 residues. V shed 6 bases and J shed 6 bases, with 18 bases lying between them. CDR3 region: CASTPDGEGKTQYF. Here the CDR3 DNA reads TGCGCCAGCACCCCAGACGGGGAAGGAAAGACCCAGTACTTC.

V and J are TRBV19 and TRBJ2-7; D is perhaps TRBD1 (5 bases). With 1 base removed from V and 2 bases from J, the gap between germline ends came to 12 bases. The CDR3 is 15 amino acids. Germline V gene lookup returns CDR1 LNHDA and CDR2 SQIVND (reference sequence). CDR3 DNA: TGTGCCAGTAGTATAGGTAGGGGTTTGGCCTACGAGCAGTACTTC. Translating it yields CASSIGRGLAYEQYF.

The gene calls are TRBV27 and TRBJ2-7; tentatively, D is TRBD1 (6 bases). The CDR3 has 15 residues. Trimming cost V 5 bases and J 5 bases, with 19 bases left between them. CDR1 and CDR2 from the germline V gene are MNHEY and SMNVEV (reference sequence). The CDR3 spells CASSPIRIPGDEQYF. CDR3 DNA: TGTGCCAGCAGTCCCATCAGGATACCAGGGGACGAGCAGTACTTC.

The J gene is TRBJ1-1, the V gene TRBV27; D gene ambiguous. Trimming pared 1 base from V and 2 bases from J, leaving 17 bases between. The CDR3 length is 17 residues. CDR1 MNHEY and CDR2 SMNVEV come from the germline V gene (reference sequence). In DNA, the CDR3 is TGTGCCAGCAGTTTATTAGTCGGAGGTCCGCGAAACACTGAAGCTTTCTTT. Translated, it gives CASSLLVGGPRNTEAFF.

The chain has TRBV15 and TRBJ1-4; a weak D match, TRBD1 (5 bases). Trimming cost V 0 bases and J 6 bases, with 14 bases left between them. This CDR3 is built from 16 residues. The germline gives CDR1 LNHNV, CDR2 YYDKDF (reference sequence). The DNA for the CDR3 is TGTGCCACCAGCAGAGATACGGGCTCGGGGGATGAAAAACTGTTTTTT. It codes for CATSRDTGSGDEKLFF. Supplemented by reference TRBV15 and TRBJ1-4, the full variable domain reads DAMVIQNPRYQVTQFGKPVTLSCSQTLNHNVMYWYQQKSSQAPKLLFHYYDKDFNNEADTPDNFQSRRPNTSFCFLDIRSPGLGDTAMYLCATSRDTGSGDEKLFFGSGTQLSVL.

The rearrangement uses TRBV27 and TRBJ1-4; D unresolved. V was pared by 4 bases and J by 0 bases, with 9 bases between. The CDR3 is 15 residues long. Germline CDR1 and CDR2: MNHEY and SMNVEV (reference sequence). In nucleotides, the CDR3 is TGTGCCAGCAGTTCTCGAGCGGCAACTAATGAAAAACTGTTTTTT. This codes for CASSSRAATNEKLFF.

CDR3 sequence reads: CASFLDLSGEQFF. CDR3 coding DNA: TGTGCCAGCTTCCTGGACCTAAGCGGTGAGCAGTTCTTC. The chain links TRBV2 to TRBJ2-1; tentatively, D is TRBD2 (5 bases). Trimming stripped 8 bases from V and 9 bases from J, with 17 bases between. CDR1 is SNHLY and CDR2 is FYNNEI in the germline V gene. The CDR3 length is 13 residues. Full variable domain (remainder filled in from reference TRBV2 and TRBJ2-1): EPEVTQTPSHQVTQMGQEVILRCVPISNHLYFYWYRQILGQKVEFLVSFYNNEISEKSEIFDDQFSVERPDGSNFTLKIRSTKLEDSAMYFCASFLDLSGEQFFGPGTRLTVL.

The J gene is TRBJ1-1, the V gene TRBV19; tentative D call: TRBD1 (5 bases). CDR3 length equals 14 residues. In germline, CDR1 is LNHDA, CDR2 SQIVND (reference sequence). Trimming stripped 3 bases from V and 3 bases from J, with 11 bases between. DNA for the CDR3: TGTGCCAGTAGTATGGGCGAAGGGGACACTGAAGCTTTCTTT. Its translation is CASSMGEGDTEAFF.

The chain uses TRBV4-2 and TRBJ1-2; no reliable D call. The CDR3 is made up of 17 amino acids. Germline assignment: CDR1 LGHNA and CDR2 YNFKEQ. V dropped 0 bases and J dropped 0 bases, with 14 bases sitting between them. DNA for the CDR3: TGTGCCAGCAGCCAAGAAGTAGTTGGCGGAGCTAACTATGGCTACACCTTC. Protein product: CASSQEVVGGANYGYTF.

The rearrangement joins TRBV7-9 to TRBJ1-2; 8 bases line up with TRBD1. After removal of 5 bases from V and 8 bases from J, the junction contained 13 bases not matched to a gene. Germline values: CDR1 SEHNR, CDR2 FQNEAQ (reference sequence). This CDR3 spans 15 amino acids. The CDR3 loop is CASSKPPGQGEGYTF. The CDR3 bases are TGTGCCAGCAGCAAACCGCCTGGACAGGGAGAAGGCTACACCTTC.

This clone was picked up one time. The rearrangement links TRBV14 to TRBJ2-7, with 10 bases matching TRBD1. The length of the CDR3 is 14 residues. The J segment lost 3 bases and the V segment lost 8 bases, leaving 7 bases of the junction unmatched. CDR1 is SGHDN and CDR2 is FVKESK in the germline V gene. CDR3 coding DNA: TGTGCCAGCCGTCCCGGGACAGGGGTCTACGAGCAGTACTTC. Translating it yields CASRPGTGVYEQYF.

The J gene is TRBJ2-5, the V gene TRBV29-1; D is possibly TRBD1 (6 bases). Trimming took off 6 bases at V and 4 bases at J, with 15 bases between the two ends. Germline CDR1 SQVTM, CDR2 ANQGSEA. This CDR3 has 13 residues. The CDR3 region has the DNA TGCAGCGTCGGACAGTTTCTCTCAGAGACCCAGTACTTC. It codes for CSVGQFLSETQYF.